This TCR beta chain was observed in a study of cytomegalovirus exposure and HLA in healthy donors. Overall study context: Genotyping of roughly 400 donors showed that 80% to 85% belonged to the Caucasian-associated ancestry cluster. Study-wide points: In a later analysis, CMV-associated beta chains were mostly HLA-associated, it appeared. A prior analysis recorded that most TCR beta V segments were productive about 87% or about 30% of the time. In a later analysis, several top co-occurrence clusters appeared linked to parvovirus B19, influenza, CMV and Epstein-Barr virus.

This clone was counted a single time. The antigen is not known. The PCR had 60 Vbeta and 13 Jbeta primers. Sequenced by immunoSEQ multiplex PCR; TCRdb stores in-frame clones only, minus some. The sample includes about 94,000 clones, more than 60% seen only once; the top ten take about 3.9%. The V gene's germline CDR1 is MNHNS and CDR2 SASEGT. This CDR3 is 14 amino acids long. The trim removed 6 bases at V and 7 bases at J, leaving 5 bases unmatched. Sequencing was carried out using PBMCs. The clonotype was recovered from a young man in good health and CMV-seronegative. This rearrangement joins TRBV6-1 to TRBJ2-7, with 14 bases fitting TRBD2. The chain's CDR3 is CASRTSGRAWEQYF. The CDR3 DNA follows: TGTGCCAGCAGGACTAGCGGGAGGGCCTGGGAGCAGTACTTC.